These T cell receptor beta chains were read from a single sample in a study of T cells in Graves' hyperthyroidism and ophthalmopathy. TCRdb reanalysed the multiplex PCR reads using MiXCR and keeps one entry per CDR3 protein. In the table there are approximately 620,000 distinct CDR3 sequences, roughly 16% of which are singletons. The specimen was blood. Source of these receptors: a woman between 40 and 55 years old with Graves' ophthalmopathy. CDR3s include the opening cysteine and the closing phenylalanine or tryptophan. The order of the fields is V gene, clone size, D gene, J gene, CDR3 protein, CDR3 DNA. A D gene is named only where the DNA matches it firmly. Clone size appears in some rows only: once, few, many, or a class for an expanded clone.

TRBV20-1	NA	NA	TRBJ1-5	CSARAGDYNQPQHF	TGCAGTGCTAGGGCAGGGGACTACAATCAGCCCCAGCATTTT
TRBV6-1	many	TRBD2	TRBJ2-3	CASSEIQLAGFQDTQYF	TGTGCCAGCAGTGAAATACAACTAGCGGGGTTCCAAGATACGCAGTATTTT
TRBV7-8	NA	NA	TRBJ1-3	CAGSVRDRSSGNTIYF	TGTGCCGGCAGCGTAAGGGACCGGAGCTCTGGAAACACCATATATTTT
TRBV7-9	many	NA	TRBJ2-1	CASSFMVNEQFF	TGTGCCAGCAGCTTTATGGTCAATGAGCAGTTCTTC
TRBV4-1	NA	NA	TRBJ1-2	CASSQIDYGYTF	TGCGCCAGCAGCCAAATAGACTATGGCTACACCTTC
TRBV12-3/TRBV12-4	many	TRBD1	TRBJ2-7	CASSTKTGWYEQYF	TGTGCCAGCAGTACCAAGACAGGGTGGTACGAGCAGTACTTC
TRBV6-8	few	NA	TRBJ1-2	CASSYSTNDGYTF	TGTGCCAGCAGTTACTCAACAAATGATGGCTACACCTTC
TRBV5-1	many	NA	TRBJ2-1	CASSLVVTISMSEQFF	TGCGCCAGCAGCTTGGTGGTCACGATCTCTATGAGTGAGCAGTTCTTC
TRBV10-3	few	TRBD1	TRBJ2-3	CAIKGQGPDTQYF	TGTGCCATCAAGGGACAGGGTCCAGATACGCAGTATTTT
TRBV7-3	NA	NA	TRBJ2-7	CASSLLQGPYEQYF	TGTGCCAGCAGCTTACTCCAGGGACCCTACGAGCAGTACTTC
TRBV12-3/TRBV12-4	few	NA	TRBJ2-1	CASSILGGPNEQFF	TGTGCCAGCAGCATCCTAGGGGGGCCCAATGAGCAGTTCTTC
TRBV12-3/TRBV12-4	many	NA	TRBJ1-2	CASSLGGGSWGYGYTF	TGTGCCAGCAGTTTGGGGGGGGGGAGTTGGGGTTATGGCTACACCTTC
TRBV27	NA	NA	TRBJ2-7	CASSLGRLPTYEQYF	TGTGCCAGCAGTTTGGGCAGACTGCCCACCTACGAGCAGTACTTC
TRBV10-2	few	NA	TRBJ2-3	CASTSGALLGDTQYF	TGCGCCAGCACCTCCGGAGCCCTTTTGGGAGATACGCAGTATTTT
TRBV18	many	TRBD1	TRBJ1-4	CASSRNRGQEKLFF	TGTGCCAGCTCACGAAACAGGGGGCAAGAAAAACTGTTTTTT
TRBV27	few	NA	TRBJ2-6	CASSLLTYPGANVLTF	TGTGCCAGCAGTTTATTAACCTATCCTGGGGCCAACGTCCTGACTTTC
TRBV7-9	NA	NA	TRBJ1-1	CASSPRVGEGTEAFF	TGTGCCAGCAGCCCCAGGGTAGGGGAAGGGACTGAAGCTTTCTTT
TRBV5-1	NA	NA	TRBJ2-7	CASSQGHSYEQYF	TGCGCCAGCAGCCAGGGGCACTCCTACGAGCAGTACTTC
TRBV20-1	NA	TRBD2	TRBJ2-7	CSAQGLAGAGGLGSSYEQYF	TGCAGTGCCCAGGGACTAGCGGGAGCGGGCGGGCTCGGGAGCTCCTACGAGCAGTACTTC
TRBV20-1	many	TRBD1	TRBJ1-2	CSSRSTGGHYGYTF	TGCAGCAGCCGGTCGACAGGGGGACACTATGGCTACACCTTC
TRBV3-1	NA	NA	TRBJ2-3	CASSQGRYTDTQYF	TGTGCCAGCAGCCAAGGAAGATACACAGATACGCAGTATTTT
TRBV19	NA	NA	TRBJ2-1	CASSMRGGVNEQFF	TGTGCCAGTAGTATGAGGGGCGGGGTCAATGAGCAGTTCTTC
TRBV20-1	many	TRBD2	TRBJ2-5	CSARDLSGLAETQYF	TGCAGTGCTAGAGACCTGTCGGGACTAGCGGAGACCCAGTACTTC